What follows are 18 T cell receptor beta chains derived from one specimen sequenced in a study of blood T cells in healthy people across ages. Then a second PCR, running about 7 to 11 cycles, was carried out with a sample-barcoded 5' primer and a J-beta primer mix. One entry per CDR3 protein results from TCRdb running MiXCR on the 5' RACE reads. The table lists about 640,000 distinct CDR3 sequences, 40% to 50% of them singletons. The material sequenced was blood. These TCRs come from a man older than 75 in good health.

The rearrangement uses TRBV28 and TRBJ2-3; D is undetermined. Germline loops: CDR1 MDHEN, CDR2 SYDVKM. The CDR3 extends over 15 amino acids. Trimming cost V 3 bases and J 2 bases, with 12 bases left between them. The DNA of the CDR3 is TGTGCCAGCAGTTTTAACGGCGGAACCACAGATACGCAGTATTTT. This codes for CASSFNGGTTDTQYF.

The chain combines TRBV3-1 with TRBJ2-5; TRBD1 might be the D (6 bases). The V gene's germline CDR1 is LGHDT and CDR2 YNNKEL (reference sequence). V was clipped by 4 bases and J by 11 bases, with 26 bases between them. The CDR3 loop spans 16 amino acids. This CDR3 is CASSPHTGTPYNEQYF. CDR3 sequence (DNA): TGTGCCAGCAGCCCCCACACCGGGACACCTTACAATGAGCAGTACTTC.

The chain is built from TRBV7-8 and TRBJ2-7; either TRBD1 or TRBD2 may supply D (6 bases each). The CDR3 extends over 15 amino acids. V dropped 1 base and J dropped 5 bases, with 15 bases sitting between them. CDR1 and CDR2 (germline): SGHVS, FQNEAQ. The chain's CDR3 is CASSLGGGLKHEQYF. CDR3 sequence (DNA): TGTGCCAGCAGCTTAGGTGGGGGGCTGAAACACGAGCAGTACTTC.

A remark on this clonotype: Given the absence of the conserved phenylalanine or tryptophan at the CDR3 end, a read error is likely. The V and J genes are TRBV7-9 and TRBJ2-7, with 7 bases fitting TRBD1. The germline V gene has CDR1 SEHNR and CDR2 FQNEAQ (reference sequence). V was clipped by 1 base and J by 3 bases; unmatched bases: 6. This CDR3 region has 15 residues. CDR3 in DNA: TGTGCCAGCAGCTTAGGACAGGGAACCCTCTACGAGCAGTACTCC. This codes for CASSLGQGTLYEQYS.

In DNA form, the CDR3 reads TGTGCCGGTAAAGGGACAGGTTTATCCCGGGAGCTGTTTTTT. Protein product: CAGKGTGLSRELFF. The V call is TRBV27, the J call TRBJ2-2; TRBD1 matches at 8 bases. CDR1 and CDR2 from the germline V gene are MNHEY and SMNVEV (reference sequence). The CDR3 covers 14 residues. V gave up 11 bases and J gave up 9 bases; unmatched junction bases: 14.

The chain has TRBV3-1 and TRBJ1-6; maybe TRBD1 (5 bases). V was trimmed by 4 bases and J by 6 bases, leaving 13 bases between them. The CDR3 is 15 residues long. Germline assignment: CDR1 LGHDT and CDR2 YNNKEL (reference sequence). The CDR3 is CASSLGTKGNSPLHF. CDR3 DNA sequence: TGTGCCAGCAGCCTTGGGACGAAGGGTAATTCACCCCTCCACTTT. Supplemented by reference TRBV3-1 and TRBJ1-6, the full variable domain reads DTAVSQTPKYLVTQMGNDKSIKCEQNLGHDTMYWYKQDSKKFLKIMFSYNNKELIINETVPNRFSPKSPDKAHLNLHINSLELGDSAVYFCASSLGTKGNSPLHFGNGTRLTVT.

V gene TRBV7-2 combines with J gene TRBJ2-7; a weak D match, TRBD1 (5 bases). Between the trimmed V and J ends, which lost 5 bases and 7 bases, there was a span of 15 bases. Germline-derived CDR1 and CDR2 are SGHTA and FQGNSA. There are 13 residues in the CDR3. Written as DNA, the CDR3 is TGTGCCAGCAGCCTAAACGCGGACAATGAGCAGTACTTC. Protein: CASSLNADNEQYF.

V is TRBV6-5 and J is TRBJ2-4; weak D call: TRBD2 (6 bases). The end of the DNA is better explained by TRBJ2-5, so the J call may be wrong. CDR3 length: 13 amino acids. Looked up from germline, CDR1 is MNHEY and CDR2 is SVGAGI. The CDR3 nucleotides are TGTGCCAGCAGCGAGCCCGGGAGTAAGACCCAGTACTTC. Protein sequence: CASSEPGSKTQYF.

As regards this clonotype: This clone may be a read error of a much larger clone one base away. The genes are TRBV5-1 and TRBJ2-5, with D maybe TRBD1 (6 bases). The end of the DNA is better explained by TRBJ2-7, so the J call may be wrong. Germline values: CDR1 SGHRS, CDR2 YFSETQ. This CDR3 comprises 13 residues. CDR3 loop: CACKGDVLNEQYF. Here the CDR3 DNA reads TGCGCCTGTAAGGGGGACGTCTTGAACGAGCAGTACTTC.

This clonotype was seen a few times. The rearrangement links TRBV15 to TRBJ2-1, with D perhaps matching TRBD1 (6 bases). CDR1 and CDR2 (germline): LNHNV, YYDKDF (reference sequence). V was shortened by 6 bases and J by 1 base, with 13 bases between the two germline ends. CDR3 size: 15 residues. The CDR3 loop reads CATSLKGGSYNEQFF. The CDR3 DNA reads TGTGCCACCAGTCTCAAAGGGGGATCCTACAATGAGCAGTTCTTC.

There are a few counts of this clonotype. This chain uses TRBV29-1 with TRBJ2-5; D gene ambiguous. Trimming pared 7 bases from V and 0 bases from J, leaving 18 bases between. Germline CDR1 is SQVTM and CDR2 is ANQGSEA. The CDR3 is 15 residues long. The CDR3 here is CSALGIGDHQETQYF. CDR3 DNA sequence: TGCAGCGCCCTCGGCATAGGCGACCACCAAGAGACCCAGTACTTC.

The rearrangement links TRBV20-1 to TRBJ2-3, with a tentative D call TRBD2 (6 bases). V was pared by 3 bases and J by 1 base, with 11 bases between. The germline V gene has CDR1 DFQATT and CDR2 SNEGSKA (reference sequence). CDR3 size: 14 residues. The CDR3 is CSASGGTGTDTQYF. CDR3 sequence (DNA): TGCAGTGCTAGTGGGGGGACCGGCACAGATACGCAGTATTTT.

This sequence joins TRBV2 and TRBJ2-7; 8 nucleotides agree with TRBD2. J lost 4 bases, V lost 6 bases, and 8 bases had no gene match. CDR1 and CDR2 from the germline V gene are SNHLY and FYNNEI. This CDR3 contains 14 residues. In DNA, the CDR3 is TGTGCCAGCAGGGGAATAGCGGGACCGTACGAGCAGTACTTC. This codes for CASRGIAGPYEQYF.

The chain uses TRBV24-1 and TRBJ2-5, with TRBD2 identical over 7 bases. The V gene's germline CDR1 is KGHDR and CDR2 SFDVKD. J gave up 0 bases and V 7 bases, and 4 bases lay outside the gene matches. The CDR3 totals 14 residues. The CDR3 region is CATSGGGNQETQYF. The CDR3, as DNA: TGTGCCACCAGCGGGGGAGGGAACCAAGAGACCCAGTACTTC.

The rearrangement uses TRBV15 and TRBJ2-4; maybe TRBD1 (6 bases). CDR1 and CDR2 from the germline V gene are LNHNV and YYDKDF (reference sequence). With 1 base removed from V and 13 bases from J, the gap between germline ends came to 14 bases. The CDR3 has 13 amino acids. The CDR3 region has the DNA TGTGCCACCAGCAGAGGACAGGTTGAACAGCAGTACTTC. Encoded protein: CATSRGQVEQQYF.

This clonotype was picked up a small number of times. An end of the junction does not agree with germline; a read error may underlie this. The genes are TRBV10-3 and TRBJ2-7; D is unclear. The germline V gene has CDR1 ENHRY and CDR2 SYGVKD. CDR3 length equals 13 residues. The DNA of the CDR3 is TGTGCCATCGGTGATGGAATCAACCACGAGCAGTACTTC. Amino acid sequence: CAIGDGINHEQYF.

This chain uses TRBV12-3 or TRBV12-4 with TRBJ1-2; D might be TRBD1 (5 bases). This CDR3 region has 15 residues. V lost 5 bases and J lost 0, with 13 bases in between. CDR3 nucleotide sequence: TGTGCCAGCAGTACAACAGGATACTCTAACTATGGCTACACCTTC. Its protein is CASSTTGYSNYGYTF.

This clonotype came up many times. The V gene is TRBV6-2 or TRBV6-3, the J gene TRBJ2-5; possible D gene TRBD2, 6 bases. Germline CDR1 reads MNHEY; CDR2 reads SVGEGT. The CDR3 contains 15 residues. V was shortened by 8 bases and J by 2 bases, with 18 bases between the two germline ends. Here the CDR3 reads CASRDSTDFQETQYF. DNA for the CDR3: TGTGCCAGCCGGGACTCGACGGACTTTCAAGAGACCCAGTACTTC.